These 7 T cell receptor beta chains share one sample of origin, sequenced in a study of shared clonotypes between healthy human individuals. The protocol was immunoSEQ multiplex PCR, while the TCRdb copy is restricted to in-frame clones and leaves out a portion. The repertoire consists of more than 1,200,000 clones, with approximately 98.5% occurring once and the leading ten covering 0.36%. The sequenced sample was naive CD4+ T cells sorted from blood. Subset noted: CD45RA+ positively selected. The receptors derive from a man aged 25-45 years in good health.

V and J are TRBV2 and TRBJ1-5; a weak D match, TRBD1 (6 bases). The CDR3 totals 13 residues. The V and J ends lost 7 bases and 4 bases respectively, with 11 bases between them. The germline V gene encodes CDR1 SNHLY and CDR2 FYNNEI. The DNA for the CDR3 is TGTGCCAGCAATTGGGGGCGGAATCAGCCCCAGCATTTT. Its translation: CASNWGRNQPQHF.

V is TRBV29-1 and J is TRBJ1-2, with D unclear. V was clipped by 4 bases and J by 7 bases, with 16 bases between them. This CDR3 comprises 13 residues. Germline V lookup: CDR1 SQVTM, CDR2 ANQGSEA. The CDR3 sequence is CSVGFGSALGYTF. The CDR3 DNA sequence: TGCAGCGTTGGGTTCGGAAGTGCTCTTGGCTACACCTTC.

The V call is TRBV6-1, the J call TRBJ2-7; D unresolved. The CDR3 contains 10 residues. Germline values: CDR1 MNHNS, CDR2 SASEGT. V lost 7 bases to trimming and J lost 6 bases, with 7 bases between them. The CDR3: CASNQLEQYF. The CDR3 DNA reads as TGTGCCAGCAACCAGCTCGAGCAGTACTTC.

The chain combines TRBV19 with TRBJ2-3, with TRBD1 as a possible D gene (5 bases). V was cut by 0 bases and J by 0 bases, with 10 bases left in between. CDR1 is LNHDA, CDR2 SQIVND, per germline (reference sequence). The CDR3 is 16 amino acids. The CDR3 nucleotides are TGTGCCAGTAGTATAGAGGGGCTTACTAGCACAGATACGCAGTATTTT. Translation gives CASSIEGLTSTDTQYF.

This clone appeared a single time. The chain uses TRBV28 and TRBJ2-1; D is possibly TRBD1 (7 bases). CDR3 size: 13 residues. Germline-derived CDR1 and CDR2 are MDHEN and SYDVKM. V lost 6 bases to trimming and J lost 9 bases, with 15 bases between them. This CDR3 is CASSPAGGSEQFF. Written as DNA, the CDR3 is TGTGCCAGCAGCCCTGCAGGGGGGAGTGAGCAGTTCTTC.

This clone was seen just once. The chain recombines TRBV5-1 with TRBJ2-1, with 8 bases fitting TRBD1. V shed 3 bases, J shed 1 base, and the junction held 3 bases outside the gene matches. The CDR3 runs to 15 residues. CDR1 and CDR2 from the germline V gene are SGHRS and YFSETQ. CDR3 amino acids: CASSSQGASYNEQFF. CDR3 sequence (DNA): TGCGCCAGCAGCTCTCAGGGGGCTTCCTACAATGAGCAGTTCTTC. Supplemented by reference TRBV5-1 and TRBJ2-1, the full variable domain reads KAGVTQTPRYLIKTRGQQVTLSCSPISGHRSVSWYQQTPGQGLQFLFEYFSETQRNKGNFPGRFSGRQFSNSRSEMNVSTLELGDSALYLCASSSQGASYNEQFFGPGTRLTVL.

This chain joins TRBV10-2 and TRBJ2-3; D gene uncertain. Trimming left V 2 bases short and J 4 bases short, with 4 bases between. The CDR3 contains 12 residues. From germline, CDR1 is WSHSY and CDR2 SAAADI. The CDR3 nucleotides are TGCGCCAGCAGTGAGGTCCCAGATACGCAGTATTTT. It specifies CASSEVPDTQYF.